One and the same sample provided the 11 T cell receptor beta chains below, sequenced in a study of response to subunit inactivated influenza vaccine. MiXCR, applied by TCRdb to the RT-PCR reads, yields one record per CDR3 protein. The sample lists 540,000 or so distinct CDR3 sequences; 10% to 15% were seen once. The sequences come from PBMCs from blood, collected more than 35 days after vaccination. These receptors were taken from a man in his fifties who received an inactivated influenza vaccine.

The V call is TRBV2, the J call TRBJ2-1; the D call may be TRBD1 or TRBD2 (5 bases each). CDR3 length: 17 residues. Germline V lookup: CDR1 SNHLY, CDR2 FYNNEI. V was pared by 4 bases and J by 6 bases, with 22 bases between. Written as DNA, the CDR3 is TGTGCCAGCAGTGCGCGCCTTTTACGGGACGGACTCAATGAGCAGTTCTTC. Protein: CASSARLLRDGLNEQFF.

This clonotype turned up a few times. J is TRBJ2-1 and V is TRBV29-1; D unresolved. From germline, CDR1 is SQVTM and CDR2 ANQGSEA. The CDR3 has 12 residues. V lost 3 bases, J lost 3 bases, and 6 bases lay in between. CDR3 in DNA: TGCAGCGTTGATCTTGACTACAATGAGCAGTTCTTC. It specifies CSVDLDYNEQFF.

This clonotype was counted a few times. The chain couples TRBV4-1 to TRBJ2-1, with D possibly being TRBD1 (5 bases). Germline V gene sequence: CDR1 MGHRA, CDR2 YSYEKL. V was cut by 0 bases and J by 15 bases, with 15 bases left in between. The CDR3 loop spans 13 amino acids. The CDR3 region is CASSQDPGYTLFF. In nucleotides, the CDR3 is TGCGCCAGCAGCCAAGACCCAGGGTATACCCTGTTCTTC.

The chain joins TRBV3-1 to TRBJ2-3; possible D gene TRBD2, 5 bases. The germline V gene encodes CDR1 LGHDT and CDR2 YNNKEL (reference sequence). V was shortened by 1 base and J by 11 bases, with 19 bases between the two germline ends. This CDR3 is built from 15 residues. The DNA for the CDR3 is TGTGCCAGCAGCCAAGTGCGAACAAGAAGCGGCGAGCAGTATTTT. It specifies CASSQVRTRSGEQYF.

This clonotype has a single count. This rearrangement joins TRBV2 to TRBJ1-1, with unresolved D. The CDR3 covers 12 residues. The V gene's germline CDR1 is SNHLY and CDR2 FYNNEI. V lost 5 bases and J 11 bases, leaving 15 bases between the germline ends. In nucleotides, the CDR3 is TGTGCCAGCAGTCCCGACCGAACTGGGGCTTTCTTT. This encodes CASSPDRTGAFF.

V and J are TRBV11-2 and TRBJ2-4; D is unresolved. V shed 2 bases and J shed 7 bases, with 9 bases lying between them. CDR1 SGHAT and CDR2 FQNNGV come from the germline V gene. The CDR3 has 13 amino acids. The CDR3 is CASSLNVDNIQYF. DNA of the CDR3: TGTGCCAGCAGCTTAAACGTGGATAACATTCAGTACTTC.

The J gene is TRBJ2-1, the V gene TRBV10-3, with 10 bases aligning to TRBD2. This CDR3 is 15 amino acids long. V lost 10 bases, J lost 7 bases, and 13 bases stayed unmatched. Looked up from germline, CDR1 is ENHRY and CDR2 is SYGVKD. CDR3 protein: CATIGLAVGPNEQFF. The CDR3 DNA sequence: TGTGCCACCATAGGACTAGCGGTAGGGCCGAATGAGCAGTTCTTC.

This clonotype was observed a few times. The gene calls are TRBV5-5 and TRBJ2-7, with TRBD1 identical over 9 bases. Trimming removed 7 bases from V and 3 bases from J; junction bases left unmatched: 11. The CDR3 covers 15 residues. From germline, CDR1 is SGHKS and CDR2 YYEKEE (reference sequence). The CDR3 nucleotides are TGTGCCAGCCTTCACCCGGGACAGGGTATCTACGAGCAGTACTTC. This codes for CASLHPGQGIYEQYF.

This clonotype was detected a few times. The V gene is TRBV28, the J gene TRBJ2-6; 8 bases are a match to TRBD2. Germline V gene sequence: CDR1 MDHEN, CDR2 SYDVKM. The V gene end was trimmed by 3 bases and the J gene end by 2 bases; junction bases not matched to a gene: 3. This CDR3 has 16 amino acids. In nucleotides, the CDR3 is TGTGCCAGCAGTTTTCGGGGGGGAGCTGGGGCCAACGTCCTGACTTTC. Protein product: CASSFRGGAGANVLTF.

The rearrangement joins TRBV5-4 to TRBJ2-1, with D perhaps matching TRBD2 (6 bases). Germline V gene data show CDR1 as SGHNT and CDR2 as YYREEE (reference sequence). Trimming cost V 7 bases and J 0 bases, with 23 bases left between them. This CDR3 region has 18 residues. The CDR3 sequence is CASHHRFRLESSYNEQFF. The CDR3 coding sequence is TGTGCCAGCCATCATAGGTTTAGACTAGAGAGCTCCTACAATGAGCAGTTCTTC. Full variable domain (rest looked up from reference TRBV5-4 and TRBJ2-1): ETGVTQSPTHLIKTRGQQVTLRCSSQSGHNTVSWYQQALGQGPQFIFQYYREEENGRGNFPPRFSGLQFPNYSSELNVNALELDDSALYLCASHHRFRLESSYNEQFFGPGTRLTVL.

This chain joins TRBV20-1 and TRBJ2-7, with 7 positions matching TRBD1. Germline CDR1 is DFQATT and CDR2 is SNEGSKA (reference sequence). V shed 6 bases and J 3 bases; nucleotides not matched to a gene: 8. This CDR3 has 13 residues. In nucleotides, the CDR3 is TGCAGTGCAGGACCGGGACAGCGCTACGAGCAGTACTTC. Protein: CSAGPGQRYEQYF.